This T cell receptor beta chain was recovered during a study of shared clonotypes between healthy human individuals. Study-wide results and caveats: Naive CD4 clonotypes were shared across several donors at 4% to 5%. Relative to clonotypes present in all four donors, those not shared had lower generation probabilities.

J was trimmed by 4 bases and V by 1 base; bases with no gene match: 3. Germline CDR1 SGHRS, CDR2 YFSETQ. The CDR3 is 14 amino acids. Data came from immunoSEQ multiplex PCR; TCRdb stores just in-frame clones and leaves some out. The data show over a million clones, about 77% seen once. A remark on this clone: Its antigen is unidentified.

The sequenced material came from memory CD4+ T cells sorted from blood. As to subset: CD45RA-negative fraction. The chain is built from TRBV5-1 and TRBJ2-3; 7 positions agree with TRBD2. This TCR was sampled from a man aged 18-30 years in good health. This chain's CDR3 is CASSLLTSADTQYF. The CDR3, as DNA: TGCGCCAGCAGCTTGTTAACTAGCGCAGATACGCAGTATTTT.